Below are 18 T cell receptor beta chains sequenced from a single sample in a study of T cell changes during pregnancy in multiple sclerosis. Using immunoSEQ multiplex PCR, the repertoire was profiled, and TCRdb retains in-frame clones only, with some absent. The sample carries around 60,000 clones, just under 95% recorded once. The sample was peripheral blood, taken in the second trimester of pregnancy. The receptors stem from a female donor with multiple sclerosis, enrolled in a pregnancy study.

The V gene is TRBV7-2, the J gene TRBJ2-7; D unresolved. Germline CDR1 reads SGHTA; CDR2 reads FQGNSA. V dropped 7 bases and J dropped 0 bases, with 10 bases sitting between them. The CDR3 has 13 residues. DNA for the CDR3: TGTGCCAGCATCCTTTCTAACTCCTACGAGCAGTACTTC. Encoded protein: CASILSNSYEQYF.

This rearrangement joins TRBV7-9 to TRBJ2-7; weak D call: TRBD2 (5 bases). V lost 0 bases and J 6 bases, leaving 9 bases between the germline ends. This CDR3 region has 13 residues. The V gene's germline CDR1 is SEHNR and CDR2 FQNEAQ (reference sequence). CDR3 in DNA: TGTGCCAGCAGCTTAGCACGAGGAGGCGAGCAGTACTTC. Translation: CASSLARGGEQYF.

The chain couples TRBV7-2 to TRBJ1-2; TRBD1 is a possible D gene (5 bases). Germline loops: CDR1 SGHTA, CDR2 FQGNSA. CDR3 length equals 13 residues. V lost 2 bases, J lost 7 bases, and 11 bases lay in between. CDR3 loop: CASSLTRAGGYTF. Written as DNA, the CDR3 is TGTGCCAGCAGCTTAACCAGGGCTGGTGGCTACACCTTC.

V is TRBV11-3 and J is TRBJ2-3; 9 positions agree with TRBD1. Trimming took 4 bases from V and 5 from J; bases not matched to a gene: 7. Germline lookup yields CDR1 SGHNT and CDR2 YENEEA. The CDR3 length is 15 residues. CDR3 sequence reads: CASSYPGQGEDTQYF. The CDR3 DNA reads as TGTGCCAGCAGCTATCCGGGACAGGGTGAAGATACGCAGTATTTT.

J is TRBJ2-7 and V is TRBV6-1, with a possible D match to TRBD1 (6 bases). The germline V gene has CDR1 MNHNS and CDR2 SASEGT. This CDR3 comprises 14 residues. The germline V and J ends were trimmed by 7 bases and 9 bases, with 22 bases remaining between them. The chain's CDR3 is CASTPQQGFEAQYF. DNA of the CDR3: TGTGCCAGCACCCCTCAACAGGGATTCGAAGCGCAGTACTTC.

The chain joins TRBV2 to TRBJ2-1; possible D gene TRBD2, 5 bases. V dropped 4 bases and J dropped 6 bases, with 13 bases sitting between them. This CDR3 contains 14 residues. The germline V gene has CDR1 SNHLY and CDR2 FYNNEI. CDR3 region: CASSVVLAPNEQFF. For the CDR3, the DNA is TGTGCCAGCAGTGTGGTCCTAGCTCCCAATGAGCAGTTCTTC.

The chain links TRBV28 to TRBJ2-7, with a weak D call TRBD2 (6 bases). Germline V gene data show CDR1 as MDHEN and CDR2 as SYDVKM. Trimming removed 6 bases from V and 3 bases from J, with 27 bases in between. The length of the CDR3 is 18 residues. CDR3 sequence (DNA): TGTGCCAGCAGGCATCACACCTCCGGGGACTCCATTGTCTACGAGCAGTACTTC. As protein: CASRHHTSGDSIVYEQYF.

The gene calls are TRBV5-4 and TRBJ2-1, with 9 bases that match TRBD1. This CDR3 is built from 15 residues. Trimming at V came to 2 bases and at J to 3 bases, leaving 3 bases not matched to a gene. Germline V lookup: CDR1 SGHNT, CDR2 YYREEE (reference sequence). The CDR3: CASSFGQGFYNEQFF. In nucleotides, the CDR3 is TGTGCCAGCAGCTTTGGACAGGGGTTCTACAATGAGCAGTTCTTC.

The chain has TRBV19 and TRBJ2-7; a possible D gene is TRBD2 (6 bases). The CDR3 runs 14 residues. The germline V and J ends were trimmed by 6 bases and 6 bases, with 18 bases remaining between them. Germline lookup yields CDR1 LNHDA and CDR2 SQIVND (reference sequence). For the CDR3, the DNA is TGTGCCAGTAGAGCTGGCGGGGCATCATTCGAGCAGTACTTC. Its protein product is CASRAGGASFEQYF.

This clone was observed a few times. The genes are TRBV27 and TRBJ1-4; possibly TRBD1 for D (5 bases). The CDR3 runs 13 residues. Germline CDR1 reads MNHEY; CDR2 reads SMNVEV (reference sequence). V shed 7 bases and J shed 4 bases, with 10 bases lying between them. The CDR3 DNA reads as TGTGCCAGCACCCGACAGTTTAATGAAAAACTGTTTTTT. This translates into CASTRQFNEKLFF. Filled out from reference TRBV27 and TRBJ1-4, the complete variable domain reads EAQVTQNPRYLITVTGKKLTVTCSQNMNHEYMSWYRQDPGLGLRQIYYSMNVEVTDKGDVPEGYKVSRKEKRNFPLILESPSPNQTSLYFCASTRQFNEKLFFGSGTQLSVL.

The genes are TRBV2 and TRBJ2-1; 13 bases match TRBD2. Germline assignment: CDR1 SNHLY and CDR2 FYNNEI. Germline trimming cut 4 bases from V and 2 bases from J; bases unmatched to any gene: 5. This CDR3 has 17 residues. The CDR3 is CASSAGLAGVTYNEQFF. CDR3 nucleotides: TGTGCCAGCAGTGCCGGACTAGCGGGAGTCACCTACAATGAGCAGTTCTTC. The variable domain in full, with the rest retrieved from reference TRBV2 and TRBJ2-1, is EPEVTQTPSHQVTQMGQEVILRCVPISNHLYFYWYRQILGQKVEFLVSFYNNEISEKSEIFDDQFSVERPDGSNFTLKIRSTKLEDSAMYFCASSAGLAGVTYNEQFFGPGTRLTVL.

V is TRBV15 and J is TRBJ2-7; 7 nucleotides agree with TRBD1. There are 15 residues in the CDR3. V dropped 0 bases and J dropped 2; count of bases not matched to a gene: 4. Germline V lookup: CDR1 LNHNV, CDR2 YYDKDF (reference sequence). The CDR3 loop is CATSREGQSPYEQYF. In nucleotides, the CDR3 is TGTGCCACCAGCAGAGAGGGACAGTCCCCCTACGAGCAGTACTTC.

The chain joins TRBV4-2 to TRBJ1-2; D ambiguous. The CDR3 runs 15 residues. The V and J ends lost 0 bases and 8 bases respectively, with 16 bases between them. Germline V CDR1 and CDR2: LGHNA, YNFKEQ. CDR3 residues: CASSQDLYAAGGYTF. The CDR3 nucleotides are TGTGCCAGCAGCCAAGATTTATACGCTGCAGGAGGCTACACCTTC.

The chain couples TRBV27 to TRBJ2-7; D ambiguous. Germline assignment: CDR1 MNHEY and CDR2 SMNVEV (reference sequence). V was clipped by 5 bases and J by 5 bases, with 13 bases between them. The length of the CDR3 is 13 residues. DNA for the CDR3: TGTGCCAGCAGTCCGAACTCGCTCCACGAGCAGTACTTC. This encodes CASSPNSLHEQYF.

The DNA for the CDR3 is TGCGCCAGCAGCTTTCCTCCGGGACAGAATTCCTACGAGCAGTACTTC. Translating gives CASSFPPGQNSYEQYF. The V and J genes are TRBV5-1 and TRBJ2-7; 7 bases agree with TRBD1. Germline V gene lookup returns CDR1 SGHRS and CDR2 YFSETQ. The CDR3 is 16 residues long. V lost 2 bases to trimming and J lost 1 base; unmatched junction nucleotides: 9.

This chain links TRBV30 with TRBJ2-7; the D gene is possibly TRBD2 (6 bases). Germline CDR1 GTSNPN, CDR2 SVGIG (reference sequence). V gave up 0 bases and J gave up 2 bases, with 17 bases separating them. The CDR3 loop spans 16 amino acids. The CDR3 region is CAWSVRASVIPYEQYF. The DNA for the CDR3 is TGTGCCTGGAGTGTAAGGGCTAGCGTTATACCCTACGAGCAGTACTTC.

The chain employs TRBV18 and TRBJ2-5; 8 bases match TRBD2. The CDR3 runs 14 residues. V lost 8 bases, J lost 4 bases, and 9 bases stayed unmatched. Per germline, CDR1 KGHSH and CDR2 LQKENI. CDR3 loop: CASEPNGRGETQYF. The CDR3, as DNA: TGTGCCAGCGAACCAAACGGGAGGGGAGAGACCCAGTACTTC.

The chain joins TRBV5-1 to TRBJ2-7; maybe TRBD2 (5 bases). Germline-derived CDR1 and CDR2 are SGHRS and YFSETQ. V was clipped by 2 bases and J by 0 bases, with 9 bases between them. The length of the CDR3 is 14 residues. The CDR3 spells CASSLNRDSYEQYF. The CDR3 nucleotides are TGCGCCAGCAGCTTAAACCGGGACTCCTACGAGCAGTACTTC.